Listed below are T cell receptor beta chains from one sample, sequenced in a study of blood T cell repertoires in COVID-19. Generated by immunoSEQ multiplex PCR, the TCRdb table keeps only in-frame clones and is missing some. The table shows some 370,000 clones, with roughly 90% occurring only once. Material: peripheral blood. These receptors were collected from a man aged 35 to 55 with acute or convalescent COVID-19. The conserved cysteine and the conserved F or W are not part of the CDR3 here. D genes are given only for firm matches. Size is omitted from some rows. Given values are once, few, many or a class for expanded clones.

. TRBV6-1 TRBD1 13 ASSELPTGGTEAF
once TRBV5-6 TRBD1 12 ASSSGTDYSSLH
. TRBV2 . 12 ASRFRGSTDTQY
. TRBV27 . 14 ASSPNRASYNSPLH
. TRBV5-4 TRBD1 13 ASSLDGQGAREQY
few TRBV9 . 12 ASSVAGGSEKLF
once TRBV5-1 . 11 ASSPMGAYEQY
. TRBV15 . 11 ATSRTLNEKLF
. TRBV5-1 TRBD1 15 ASSFGPRQGWNTEAF
. TRBV6-5 TRBD1 12 ASSRDRGFYGYT
. TRBV19 TRBD1 13 ASSIGTGSNSPLH
. TRBV11-2 TRBD2 17 ASSHGLAGVRWYAGELF
few TRBV6-2/TRBV6-3 . 13 ASSYSRAEGYGYT
. TRBV7-9 TRBD1 14 ASSFSRTGPGNTIY
. TRBV19 TRBD1 15 ASSRRQGGFSNQPQH
. TRBV28 TRBD1 13 ASSLPDRGRKGYT
once TRBV7-2 . 12 ASSLDSLNYGYT
few TRBV5-3 TRBD1 12 ARREDRVGQPQH
. TRBV5-6 . 10 ASSSSNYEQY
few TRBV10-3 TRBD1 18 AISESAGQGAPLSTDTQY
. TRBV6-6 . 12 ASSYDSSNSPLH
. TRBV6-6 TRBD1 15 ASSQRQGKLFSSPLH